The 5 T cell receptor beta chains reported below all come from one sample, sequenced in a study of coeliac disease. TCRdb keeps only in-frame clones here, not all; method: immunoSEQ multiplex PCR. The top ten hold more than 3.5% of the sample, which has thousands of clones, around 62% seen once. No antigens are known for them. Study observations and caveats: Active celiac intraepithelial and lamina propria samples had lower TRB and TRG clonality than control samples.

Source material: lamina propria lymphocytes from the gut. The source of these receptors is a woman aged 18-30 years with active celiac disease.

The rearrangement joins TRBV28 to TRBJ2-1; TRBD2 aligns across 9 bases. Germline values: CDR1 MDHEN, CDR2 SYDVKM. V shed 2 bases, J shed 2 bases, and the junction held 13 bases outside the gene matches. The CDR3 loop spans 19 amino acids. CDR3 DNA: TGTGCCAGCAGTTTACCCCTCGCGGGAGGGTTTGGGGCCTACAATGAGCAGTTCTTC. Translated, it gives CASSLPLAGGFGAYNEQFF.

The rearrangement uses TRBV5-1 and TRBJ2-3; TRBD2 matches 15 bases. The CDR3 runs to 15 residues. Per the germline V gene, CDR1 is SGHRS and CDR2 is YFSETQ. Trimming took 1 base from V and 10 from J; bases not matched to a gene: 4. The CDR3 nucleotides read TGCGCCAGCAGCTTGAGGACTAGCGGGGGGGCCGCGCAGTATTTT. This translates into CASSLRTSGGAAQYF.

The chain uses TRBV5-6 and TRBJ1-3; 7 nucleotides line up with TRBD1. The CDR3 contains 15 residues. Germline V gene data show CDR1 as SGHDT and CDR2 as YYEEEE. Trimming cost V 2 bases and J 7 bases; bases outside gene matches: 9. CDR3 region: CASSFEGTEGNTIYF. The CDR3, as DNA: TGTGCCAGCAGCTTCGAAGGGACAGAGGGTAACACCATATATTTT.

For this clone: This sample includes further DNA sequences coding for the same CDR3. The V and J genes are TRBV7-9 and TRBJ1-3; D unclear. This CDR3 has 15 residues. The V end was cut by 1 base, the J end by 3 bases, with 10 bases between. Germline V gene data show CDR1 as SEHNR and CDR2 as FQNEAQ (reference sequence). CDR3 protein: CASSLGGVDGNTIYF. The CDR3 DNA is TGTGCCAGCAGCTTAGGGGGAGTGGATGGAAACACCATATATTTT.

This clone was recorded a few times. As DNA, the CDR3 is TGTGCCAGCAGTTTATCGCCCGTAGGACAGGGGATCACCTACGAGCAGTACTTC. Translation: CASSLSPVGQGITYEQYF. V is TRBV27 and J is TRBJ2-7, with TRBD1 identical over 9 bases. Germline values: CDR1 MNHEY, CDR2 SMNVEV (reference sequence). V shed 0 bases, J shed 2 bases, and the junction held 11 bases outside the gene matches. The CDR3 length is 18 residues.